Below are 24 T cell receptor beta chains sequenced from a single sample in a study of T-cell reconstitution after alpha-beta-depleted transplantation in children. Study-wide findings and caveats: T cells produced anew were the main source of T-cell counts and diversity one year after transplant.

Their antigens are not known. The library targeted TCRbeta and was prepared with unique molecular identifiers. TCRdb ran MiXCR on the PCR reads and lists one entry per CDR3 protein. The sample shows about 300,000 distinct CDR3 sequences, around 7.3% of them seen only once. Material: peripheral blood, obtained 360 days after TCRalphabeta/CD19-depleted stem cell transplant. These receptors were taken from a female patient aged 2-9 years who had a stem cell transplant for Fanconi anemia, so the T cells may come from the graft donor.

This sequence joins TRBV14 and TRBJ2-1; possibly TRBD2 for D (5 bases). With 4 bases removed from V and 1 base from J, the gap between germline ends came to 14 bases. This CDR3 is built from 16 residues. Looked up from germline, CDR1 is SGHDN and CDR2 is FVKESK. CDR3 sequence (DNA): TGTGCCAGCAGCCCTTTTGTAGCGACTTCCTACAATGAGCAGTTCTTC. Amino acids: CASSPFVATSYNEQFF.

This clonotype has just a few counts. J is TRBJ2-3 and V is TRBV9; TRBD2 aligns across 13 bases. The trim removed 0 bases at V and 0 bases at J, leaving 7 bases unmatched. This CDR3 region has 19 residues. Germline loops: CDR1 SGDLS, CDR2 YYNGEE. CDR3 DNA: TGTGCCAGCAGCGTAGCTTTGGGACTAGCGGGGCAGAGCACAGATACGCAGTATTTT. Amino acid sequence: CASSVALGLAGQSTDTQYF.

This clonotype came up many times. This sequence joins TRBV10-3 and TRBJ2-7, with D possibly being TRBD1 (5 bases). Germline V gives CDR1 ENHRY, CDR2 SYGVKD. This CDR3 is 14 amino acids long. V was cut by 0 bases and J by 2 bases, with 8 bases left in between. The CDR3: CAISESRRAYEQYF. CDR3 in DNA: TGTGCCATCAGTGAGTCACGCAGGGCCTACGAGCAGTACTTC.

This clonotype was counted many times. The rearrangement joins TRBV7-9 to TRBJ1-4, with 7 bases matching TRBD1. Germline V gives CDR1 SEHNR, CDR2 FQNEAQ (reference sequence). Trimming removed 5 bases from V and 6 bases from J; junction bases left unmatched: 6. This CDR3 contains 14 residues. CDR3 DNA sequence: TGTGCCAGCAGCCCGGGACAGTTGGATGAAAAACTGTTTTTT. Translating gives CASSPGQLDEKLFF. Variable domain in full (rest from reference TRBV7-9 and TRBJ1-4): DTGVSQNPRHKITKRGQNVTFRCDPISEHNRLYWYRQTLGQGPEFLTYFQNEAQLEKSRLLSDRFSAERPKGSFSTLEIQRTEQGDSAMYLCASSPGQLDEKLFFGSGTQLSVL.

This clonotype was picked up many times. The rearrangement links TRBV6-2 or TRBV6-3 to TRBJ1-1; the D gene is possibly TRBD1 (5 bases). The CDR3 has 14 residues. From germline, CDR1 is MNHEY and CDR2 SVGEGT. Deletions cut 8 bases from V and 5 bases from J, with 18 bases between. CDR3 sequence (DNA): TGTGCCAGCGGTGGACATTTTGAGGGGACTGAAGCTTTCTTT. Amino acids: CASGGHFEGTEAFF.

A few counts support this clonotype. The gene calls are TRBV27 and TRBJ2-5; 7 positions agree with TRBD2. Germline V lookup: CDR1 MNHEY, CDR2 SMNVEV (reference sequence). The CDR3 loop spans 16 amino acids. V gave up 3 bases and J gave up 1 base; unmatched junction bases: 8. The CDR3 here is CASSLVGAGVQETQYF. In DNA form, the CDR3 reads TGTGCCAGCAGTTTGGTTGGGGCGGGGGTCCAAGAGACCCAGTACTTC.

The chain links TRBV12-3 or TRBV12-4 to TRBJ1-4; possible D gene TRBD1, 5 bases. The CDR3 loop spans 13 amino acids. V lost 6 bases, J lost 4 bases, and 9 bases lay in between. The CDR3 spells CASRRQLNEKLFF. In DNA, the CDR3 is TGTGCCAGCAGAAGACAGCTTAATGAAAAACTGTTTTTT.

The table lists this clonotype with a few counts. This chain joins TRBV5-1 and TRBJ1-4; TRBD1 matches at 11 bases. The CDR3 is 16 residues long. The J segment lost 6 bases and the V segment lost 0 bases, leaving 4 bases of the junction unmatched. CDR1 is SGHRS, CDR2 YFSETQ, per germline. Here the CDR3 reads CASSLAGQGAYEKLFF. Written as DNA, the CDR3 is TGCGCCAGCAGCTTGGCCGGACAGGGGGCGTATGAAAAACTGTTTTTT.

This clonotype was seen ten or more times. This rearrangement joins TRBV27 to TRBJ1-6, with D maybe TRBD1 (5 bases). V lost 5 bases and J lost 12, with 14 bases in between. The CDR3 consists of 13 residues. Germline V gives CDR1 MNHEY, CDR2 SMNVEV (reference sequence). The CDR3 DNA is TGTGCCAGCAGTGCCCGGGGGGTAGGACCCCTCCACTTT. This gives the protein CASSARGVGPLHF.

The V gene is TRBV6-1, the J gene TRBJ2-3; D possibly matches TRBD1 or TRBD2 (5 bases each). V lost 6 bases, J lost 0 bases, and 19 bases lay in between. Germline V gene lookup returns CDR1 MNHNS and CDR2 SASEGT. The CDR3 is made up of 17 amino acids. CDR3 amino acids: CASRDYRDLSSTDTQYF. CDR3 DNA: TGTGCCAGCAGGGATTACCGGGACCTTAGCAGCACAGATACGCAGTATTTT.

This clonotype was seen more than once but under ten times. This chain joins TRBV18 and TRBJ1-5; D not certain. Germline V gives CDR1 KGHSH, CDR2 LQKENI. V dropped 6 bases and J dropped 4 bases, with 10 bases sitting between them. CDR3 length: 13 residues. The CDR3 is CASSNRDNQPQHF. In DNA form, the CDR3 reads TGTGCCAGCTCCAACCGGGATAATCAGCCCCAGCATTTT.

There are many counts of this clonotype. This rearrangement joins TRBV20-1 to TRBJ2-3, with D possibly TRBD2 on 6 matching bases. The CDR3 spans 13 residues. CDR1 and CDR2 (germline): DFQATT, SNEGSKA (reference sequence). Trimming stripped 3 bases from V and 5 bases from J, with 12 bases between. The CDR3 loop reads CSARTRIGDTQYF. The DNA for the CDR3 is TGCAGTGCTAGGACTAGAATTGGAGATACGCAGTATTTT.

In this sample, this clonotype turned up a few times. This sequence joins TRBV12-3 or TRBV12-4 and TRBJ2-3; 12 bases are shared with TRBD1. V lost 3 bases to trimming and J lost 7 bases; unmatched junction nucleotides: 5. CDR3 size: 15 residues. CDR3: CASSFGTGGIHTQYF. The CDR3 bases are TGTGCCAGCAGTTTTGGGACAGGGGGCATACATACGCAGTATTTT.

The chain links TRBV11-2 to TRBJ2-7, with 9 nucleotides matching TRBD1. CDR3 size: 15 residues. Germline V gives CDR1 SGHAT, CDR2 FQNNGV. Trimming at V came to 5 bases and at J to 2 bases, leaving 7 bases not matched to a gene. The CDR3 sequence: CASSPGTGSPYEQYF. The CDR3 DNA follows: TGTGCCAGCAGCCCGGGGACAGGGAGTCCCTACGAGCAGTACTTC.

This clonotype was recorded many times. This sequence joins TRBV10-3 and TRBJ2-5; D not resolved. Germline CDR1 and CDR2: ENHRY and SYGVKD. V was trimmed by 1 base and J by 3 bases, leaving 12 bases between them. The CDR3 extends over 15 amino acids. The CDR3 DNA follows: TGTGCCATCAGTGAGTTGGGTCGATTGGAAGAGACCCAGTACTTC. It translates to CAISELGRLEETQYF.

There are many counts of this clonotype. V usage is TRBV20-1 and J usage is TRBJ1-4; D is ambiguous. This CDR3 contains 15 residues. CDR1 and CDR2 (germline): DFQATT, SNEGSKA (reference sequence). The V gene lost 5 bases and the J gene lost 0 bases, with 13 bases spanning the gap. The CDR3 nucleotides are TGCAGTGCTTTCCTAATCCGGGCAACTAATGAAAAACTGTTTTTT. It translates to CSAFLIRATNEKLFF.

This clonotype was found many times. The CDR3 is CASSTGGGTGELFF. DNA for the CDR3: TGCGCCAGCAGCACAGGGGGAGGCACCGGGGAGCTGTTTTTT. This chain links TRBV5-1 with TRBJ2-2; 8 nucleotides align to TRBD1. J lost 4 bases, V lost 4 bases, and 3 bases had no gene match. Germline V gene lookup returns CDR1 SGHRS and CDR2 YFSETQ. The CDR3 runs 14 residues.

In its sample, this clonotype was seen many times. The CDR3 coding sequence is TGCAGCGTTGCACATTTAGGGTTAGAGACCCAGTACTTC. This sequence encodes CSVAHLGLETQYF. The rearrangement links TRBV29-1 to TRBJ2-5, with unresolved D. Trimming stripped 4 bases from V and 4 bases from J, with 13 bases between. Germline values: CDR1 SQVTM, CDR2 ANQGSEA. The CDR3 totals 13 residues.

This clonotype showed up many times. J is TRBJ2-5 and V is TRBV28; TRBD2 matches 10 bases. This CDR3 is 16 amino acids long. V trimming: 2 bases; J trimming: 0 bases; junction bases outside the gene matches: 3. CDR1 and CDR2 (germline): MDHEN, SYDVKM. The CDR3 is CASSLGLAGDQETQYF. In DNA form, the CDR3 reads TGTGCCAGCAGTTTAGGGCTAGCGGGGGACCAAGAGACCCAGTACTTC. Based on the CDR3 plus reference TRBV28 and TRBJ2-5, the full variable domain is DVKVTQSSRYLVKRTGEKVFLECVQDMDHENMFWYRQDPGLGLRLIYFSYDVKMKEKGDIPEGYSVSREKKERFSLILESASTNQTSMYLCASSLGLAGDQETQYFGPGTRLLVL.

In the case of this clonotype: This could be a read error, since a much larger clone is one nucleotide away. Here the CDR3 omits its conserved ending phenylalanine or tryptophan, so a read error is the likely source. This sequence joins TRBV5-5 and TRBJ1-1; D unresolved. Per the germline V gene, CDR1 is SGHKS and CDR2 is YYEKEE (reference sequence). The CDR3 is 16 residues long. Trimming removed 0 bases at V and 1 base at J, with 13 bases between. The CDR3 coding sequence is TGTGCCAGCAGCTTGGAGGTCCTTCGTCCGAACACTGAAGCTTTCTGT. Its protein product is CASSLEVLRPNTEAFC.

Ten or more counts support this clonotype. The genes are TRBV6-5 and TRBJ2-7; perhaps TRBD1 as D (6 bases). The germline CDR1 and CDR2 sequences are MNHEY and SVGAGI. This CDR3 comprises 14 residues. With 4 bases removed from V and 6 bases from J, the gap between germline ends came to 16 bases. The CDR3 loop is CASSSASIQGEQYF. The CDR3 DNA reads TGTGCCAGCAGTTCCGCCTCAATACAGGGCGAGCAGTACTTC.

At least ten counts were recorded for this clonotype. CDR3 coding DNA: TGTGCCAGCAGCCTGGGTCCTAGCGGGCTGAACACCGGGGAGCTGTTTTTT. It specifies CASSLGPSGLNTGELFF. The chain joins TRBV12-3 or TRBV12-4 to TRBJ2-2, with 8 bases matching TRBD2. The CDR3 is made up of 17 amino acids. V lost 6 bases to trimming and J lost 1 base; unmatched junction nucleotides: 10.

This clonotype was seen at least ten times. The V and J genes are TRBV11-2 and TRBJ2-3, with 8 positions matching TRBD2. Germline-derived CDR1 and CDR2 are SGHAT and FQNNGV. The CDR3 covers 15 residues. Trimming took 1 base from V and 5 from J; bases not matched to a gene: 5. CDR3 bases: TGTGCCAGCAGCTTAGCGGGAGGGGGTTTAGATACGCAGTATTTT. Its translation is CASSLAGGGLDTQYF.

In its sample, this clonotype was seen a few times. V usage is TRBV11-1 and J usage is TRBJ2-2; D gene uncertain. V lost 7 bases and J 6 bases, leaving 12 bases between the germline ends. Germline CDR1 reads SGHAT; CDR2 reads FQDESV (reference sequence). The CDR3 runs 13 residues. The CDR3, as DNA: TGTGCCAGCAAATACCTCTCCTCCGGGGAGCTGTTTTTT. This codes for CASKYLSSGELFF.